A single sample gave rise to the 8 T cell receptor beta chains below, sequenced in a study of blood T cell repertoires in COVID-19. The assay was immunoSEQ multiplex PCR, and TCRdb's table has in-frame clones only and misses some. Among about 150,000 clones listed, more than 70% were seen once. Material for sequencing was peripheral blood. Every receptor here comes from a woman in her seventies who had recovered from COVID-19.

The CDR3 coding sequence is TGTGCCAGCAGCTTAGTAGGGGTAACGGCGGAGACCCAGTACTTC. Translating gives CASSLVGVTAETQYF. This chain connects TRBV7-6 to TRBJ2-5, with D perhaps TRBD1 (5 bases). Germline V gene data show CDR1 as SGHVS and CDR2 as FNYEAQ. The CDR3 has 15 amino acids. Trimming pared 1 base from V and 5 bases from J, leaving 14 bases between.

The rearrangement links TRBV3-1 (or the pseudogene TRBV3-2) to TRBJ1-1; no clear D gene. The CDR3 consists of 11 residues. CDR1 and CDR2 (germline): LGHDT, YNNKEL (reference sequence). The ends were cut back, 6 bases at V and 4 bases at J, with 6 bases in the middle. CDR3 in DNA: TGTGCCAGCAGAAGTAGCACTGAAGCTTTCTTT. Translated: CASRSSTEAFF.

This clone was seen only once. The chain combines TRBV19 with TRBJ1-4, with 11 nucleotides matching TRBD1. From germline, CDR1 is LNHDA and CDR2 SQIVND (reference sequence). CDR3 size: 15 residues. V lost 3 bases to trimming and J lost 6 bases; unmatched junction nucleotides: 3. Here the CDR3 DNA reads TGTGCCAGTAGTATGGACAGGGGGCATGATGAAAAACTGTTTTTT. Translated: CASSMDRGHDEKLFF.

The chain carries TRBV3-1 (or the pseudogene TRBV3-2) and TRBJ2-2, with TRBD2 matching 9 bases. This CDR3 is built from 15 residues. V was pared by 2 bases and J by 7 bases, with 5 bases of the junction left unmatched. Germline CDR1 and CDR2: LGHDT and YNNKEL (reference sequence). DNA for the CDR3: TGTGCCAGCAGCCAATTAGCGGGAGCGGGCGGGGAGCTGTTTTTT. This codes for CASSQLAGAGGELFF.

This chain uses TRBV7-9 with TRBJ1-2, with 8 bases identical to TRBD1. The CDR3 length is 13 residues. Germline values: CDR1 SEHNR, CDR2 FQNEAQ (reference sequence). V dropped 5 bases and J dropped 8; count of bases not matched to a gene: 7. This CDR3 is CASSPRGLGGYTF. The CDR3 DNA sequence: TGTGCCAGCAGCCCCAGGGGGCTAGGCGGCTACACCTTC.

The V gene is TRBV3-1 (or the pseudogene TRBV3-2), the J gene TRBJ2-7, with a tentative D call TRBD1 (6 bases). Deletions cut 9 bases from V and 3 bases from J, with 9 bases between. This CDR3 has 11 amino acids. Looked up from germline, CDR1 is LGHDT and CDR2 is YNNKEL (reference sequence). The CDR3, as DNA: TGTGCCAGTAGGGGGTACTACGAGCAGTACTTC. Amino acids: CASRGYYEQYF.

The rearrangement uses TRBV4-3 and TRBJ2-1; TRBD1 matches at 10 bases. CDR1 and CDR2 (germline): LGHNA, YSLEER. This CDR3 contains 16 residues. The junction had 9 bases not matched to a gene; V was cut back by 4 bases and J by 6 bases. CDR3 amino acids: CASSPTGQGTPNEQFF. DNA of the CDR3: TGCGCCAGCAGCCCGACGGGACAGGGGACCCCCAATGAGCAGTTCTTC.

The V gene is TRBV5-1, the J gene TRBJ2-5, with 8 bases lining up with TRBD2. Germline V gene sequence: CDR1 SGHRS, CDR2 YFSETQ. The V and J ends lost 0 bases and 5 bases, in that order; junction bases with no gene match: 9. There are 16 residues in the CDR3. The CDR3 DNA sequence: TGCGCCAGCAGCTTGGTGGCCAGCGGGGGAGGGGAGACCCAGTACTTC. It translates to CASSLVASGGGETQYF.